A selection of T cell receptor beta chains follows, all from one sample in a study of beta chain features in type 1 diabetes. The repertoire was sequenced with immunoSEQ multiplex PCR; TCRdb's copy has only in-frame clones and lacks some. The sample includes 110,000 to 150,000 clones, less than 9% seen only once; the top ten take around 1.3%. Specimen: central memory CD4+ T cells from blood. These receptors all stem from a woman in her 30s in good health. Both conserved end residues are part of each CDR3. Fields, in order: V gene, CDR3 length, CDR3 protein.

TRBV7-2 13 CASRQGQNTEAFF
TRBV28 17 CASSQTSTSVEEETQYF
TRBV7-9 17 CASSLGGLAGLSYEQYF
TRBV28 15 CASRKHGQASYEQYF
TRBV7-9 11 CASRDNNEQFF
TRBV29-1 14 CSVAAGGAGETQYF
TRBV29-1 10 CSVDKDTQYF
TRBV9 15 CASSVAPSGENIQYF
TRBV28 11 CASVKGDEQYF
TRBV28 11 CASSSRYGYTF
TRBV7-2 15 CASTSWQQGGEKLFF
TRBV5-1 14 CASSLTSPQETQYF
TRBV29-1 14 CSVLRGGRAIEQFF
TRBV6-6 14 CASSYLGPQETQYF
TRBV6-6 16 CASRTTGSGPRETQYF
TRBV4-3 15 CASSQVREEAGEQYF
TRBV6-5 15 CASSPDRGSSYEQYF